The entry below describes one T cell receptor beta chain. V was pared by 6 bases and J by 2 bases, with 12 bases of the junction left unmatched. The germline V gene encodes CDR1 SNHLY and CDR2 FYNNEI. The CDR3 runs to 16 residues. The data were obtained in a study of T cells of healthy individuals. Via MiXCR, TCRdb re-called the 5' RACE reads, giving one row per CDR3 protein. The sample yields about 96,000 distinct CDR3 sequences, 17% seen once. The sequence was collected from a human donor in good health. The chain uses TRBV2 and TRBJ2-7, with 8 bases identical to TRBD1. The CDR3 reads CASRASQGAKAYEQYF. The DNA of the CDR3 is TGTGCCAGCAGAGCGTCCCAGGGGGCGAAAGCCTACGAGCAGTACTTC. Full variable domain (missing parts from reference TRBV2 and TRBJ2-7): EPEVTQTPSHQVTQMGQEVILRCVPISNHLYFYWYRQILGQKVEFLVSFYNNEISEKSEIFDDQFSVERPDGSNFTLKIRSTKLEDSAMYFCASRASQGAKAYEQYFGPGTRLTVT.